This T cell receptor (beta chain) was identified during a study of cytomegalovirus exposure and HLA in healthy donors. The PCR contained 60 Vbeta and 13 Jbeta primers. The protocol was immunoSEQ multiplex PCR, while the TCRdb copy is restricted to in-frame clones and leaves out a portion. The table includes about 130,000 clones, almost 80% detected once. Sampled while nominally healthy, donors likely had unrecorded immune exposures. In its sample, this clone was seen once. Specimen: PBMCs. The TCR comes from a female donor in good health and CMV-seronegative.

CDR3: CASRTGMGTEAFF. CDR3 nucleotide sequence: TGTGCCAGTAGGACAGGGATGGGCACTGAAGCTTTCTTT. This sequence joins TRBV19 and TRBJ1-1; 7 bases agree with TRBD1. The CDR3 contains 13 residues. Germline loops: CDR1 LNHDA, CDR2 SQIVND (reference sequence). Germline trimming cut 6 bases from V and 4 bases from J; bases unmatched to any gene: 5.